These 6 T cell receptor beta chains were sequenced from one sample in a study of cytomegalovirus exposure and HLA in healthy donors. It was with 60 Vbeta and 13 Jbeta primers that the PCR ran. Assay: immunoSEQ multiplex PCR; the TCRdb copy retains only in-frame clones and omits some. Of tens of thousands of clones in the sample, under 70% were seen once. Sample: PBMCs. These receptors originate from a woman between 50 and 59 years old in good health and CMV-seronegative.

The chain employs TRBV10-3 and TRBJ2-5, with 10 bases matching TRBD2. Germline V lookup: CDR1 ENHRY, CDR2 SYGVKD. The CDR3 sequence is 15 residues long. The ends lost 10 bases at V and 3 bases at J; junction bases unmatched: 11. The CDR3 here is CATATSGVIKETQYF. Here the CDR3 DNA reads TGTGCCACTGCCACTAGCGGGGTAATAAAAGAGACCCAGTACTTC.

The genes are TRBV5-1 and TRBJ2-2; TRBD2 matches 9 bases. With 5 bases clipped from V and 4 bases from J, the junction kept 6 bases outside the gene matches. CDR1 and CDR2 (germline): SGHRS, YFSETQ. This CDR3 comprises 15 residues. The DNA for the CDR3 is TGCGCCAGCAGGCCTAGCGGGGATCGCACCGGGGAGCTGTTTTTT. This translates into CASRPSGDRTGELFF.

This rearrangement joins TRBV6-4 to TRBJ1-4, with D possibly being TRBD1 (5 bases). This CDR3 has 15 amino acids. V lost 6 bases and J lost 3, with 14 bases in between. Germline V gene lookup returns CDR1 MRHNA and CDR2 SNTAGT. For the CDR3, the DNA is TGTGCCAGCAGCTCAACGGGACTACCTAATGAAAAACTGTTTTTT. It encodes CASSSTGLPNEKLFF.

This rearrangement joins TRBV6-5 to TRBJ1-2, with D uncertain. This CDR3 is built from 14 residues. V was trimmed by 0 bases and J by 4 bases, leaving 9 bases between them. CDR1 and CDR2 (germline): MNHEY, SVGAGI. The CDR3 region is CASSYSPGIYGYTF. The CDR3, as DNA: TGTGCCAGCAGTTACTCGCCAGGTATCTATGGCTACACCTTC.

In DNA, the CDR3 is TGTGCCGCCGCCGGGAGCGCCTACGAGCAGTACTTC. It is translated as CAAAGSAYEQYF. V and J are TRBV6-5 and TRBJ2-7, with D perhaps matching TRBD2 (6 bases). The CDR3 contains 12 residues. Trimming stripped 11 bases from V and 2 bases from J, with 13 bases between. Germline CDR1 MNHEY, CDR2 SVGAGI.

The chain combines TRBV18 with TRBJ1-1; D is perhaps TRBD1 (6 bases). Trimming took 8 bases from V and 1 from J, leaving 14 bases between them. The CDR3 is made up of 14 amino acids. CDR1 is KGHSH, CDR2 LQKENI, per germline. The CDR3 nucleotides read TGTGCCAGCCTATCGGACAGACAGAACACTGAAGCTTTCTTT. Translated, it gives CASLSDRQNTEAFF.